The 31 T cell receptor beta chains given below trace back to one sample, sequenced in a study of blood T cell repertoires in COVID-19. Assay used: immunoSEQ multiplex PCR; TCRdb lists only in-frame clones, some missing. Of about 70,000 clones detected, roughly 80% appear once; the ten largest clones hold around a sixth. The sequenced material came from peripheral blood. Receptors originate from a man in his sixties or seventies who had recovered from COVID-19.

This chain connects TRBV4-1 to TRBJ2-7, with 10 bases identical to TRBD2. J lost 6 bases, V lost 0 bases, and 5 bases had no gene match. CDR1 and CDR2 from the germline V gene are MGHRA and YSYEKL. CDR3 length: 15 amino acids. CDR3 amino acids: CASSQELAGAAEQYF. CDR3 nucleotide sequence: TGCGCCAGCAGCCAAGAGCTAGCGGGAGCCGCCGAGCAGTACTTC.

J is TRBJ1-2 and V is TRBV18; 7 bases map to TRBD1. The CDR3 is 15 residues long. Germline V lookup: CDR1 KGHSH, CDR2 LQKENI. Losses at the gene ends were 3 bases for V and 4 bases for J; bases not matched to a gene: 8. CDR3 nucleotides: TGTGCCAGCTCACCGCAGGGGGACACAATCTATGGCTACACCTTC. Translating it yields CASSPQGDTIYGYTF.

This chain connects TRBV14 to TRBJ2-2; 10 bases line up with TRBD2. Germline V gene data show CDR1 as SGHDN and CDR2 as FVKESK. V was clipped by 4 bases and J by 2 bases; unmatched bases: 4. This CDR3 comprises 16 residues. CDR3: CASSRASGRNTGELFF. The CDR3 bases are TGTGCCAGCAGCCGGGCTAGCGGGAGAAACACCGGGGAGCTGTTTTTT.

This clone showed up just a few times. The CDR3 reads CASSSTGTENSPLHF. In DNA, the CDR3 is TGTGCCAGCAGCTCAACCGGGACAGAAAATTCACCCCTCCACTTT. This rearrangement joins TRBV9 to TRBJ1-6; 7 bases map to TRBD1. The CDR3 spans 15 residues. Trimming cost V 4 bases and J 7 bases; bases outside gene matches: 8. The germline V gene encodes CDR1 SGDLS and CDR2 YYNGEE. Together with reference TRBV9 and TRBJ1-6, the CDR3 gives the full variable domain: DSGVTQTPKHLITATGQRVTLRCSPRSGDLSVYWYQQSLDQGLQFLIQYYNGEERAKGNILERFSAQQFPDLHSELNLSSLELGDSALYFCASSSTGTENSPLHFGNGTRLTVT.

CDR3 in DNA: TGTGCCAGTCTTCCCCGGGGGTTTAACTATGGCTACACCTTC. It translates to CASLPRGFNYGYTF. The rearrangement uses TRBV19 and TRBJ1-2; tentative D call: TRBD1 (5 bases). Between the trimmed V and J ends, which lost 8 bases and 1 base, there was a span of 14 bases. CDR3 size: 14 residues. The germline V gene has CDR1 LNHDA and CDR2 SQIVND (reference sequence).

The CDR3 is CASSRTGGSYEQYF. The CDR3 DNA sequence: TGTGCCAGCAGCCGGACGGGCGGGTCCTACGAGCAGTACTTC. The genes are TRBV9 and TRBJ2-7; possible D gene TRBD2, 5 bases. Trimming removed 4 bases at V and 1 base at J, with 12 bases between. Per germline, CDR1 SGDLS and CDR2 YYNGEE. The CDR3 extends over 14 amino acids. Drawing the rest from reference TRBV9 and TRBJ2-7, the complete variable domain is DSGVTQTPKHLITATGQRVTLRCSPRSGDLSVYWYQQSLDQGLQFLIQYYNGEERAKGNILERFSAQQFPDLHSELNLSSLELGDSALYFCASSRTGGSYEQYFGPGTRLTVT.

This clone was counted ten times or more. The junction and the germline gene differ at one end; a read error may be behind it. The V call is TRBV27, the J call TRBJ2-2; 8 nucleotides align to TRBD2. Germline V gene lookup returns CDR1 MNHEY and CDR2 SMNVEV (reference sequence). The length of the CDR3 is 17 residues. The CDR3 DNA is TGTGCCAGCAGTTTACGCCCGGGACTAGTAAACATCGGGGAGCTGTTTTTT. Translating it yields CASSLRPGLVNIGELFF.

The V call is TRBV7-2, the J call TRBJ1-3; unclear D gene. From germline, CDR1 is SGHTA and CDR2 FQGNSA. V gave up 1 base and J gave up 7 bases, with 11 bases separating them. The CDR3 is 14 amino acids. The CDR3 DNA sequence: TGTGCCAGCAGCTTAGGAATCGGCGGCAACACCATATATTTT. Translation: CASSLGIGGNTIYF.

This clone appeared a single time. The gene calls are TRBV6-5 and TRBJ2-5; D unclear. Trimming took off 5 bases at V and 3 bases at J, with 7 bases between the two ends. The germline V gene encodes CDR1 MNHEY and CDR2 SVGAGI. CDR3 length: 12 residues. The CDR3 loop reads CASSHPKETQYF. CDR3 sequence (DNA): TGTGCCAGCAGTCACCCTAAAGAGACCCAGTACTTC.

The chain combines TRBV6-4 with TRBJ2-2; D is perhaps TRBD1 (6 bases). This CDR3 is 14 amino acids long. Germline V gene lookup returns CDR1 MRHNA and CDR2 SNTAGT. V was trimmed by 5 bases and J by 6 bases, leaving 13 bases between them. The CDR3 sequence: CASSPGVGAGELFF. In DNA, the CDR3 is TGTGCCAGCAGTCCAGGGGTCGGAGCCGGGGAGCTGTTTTTT.

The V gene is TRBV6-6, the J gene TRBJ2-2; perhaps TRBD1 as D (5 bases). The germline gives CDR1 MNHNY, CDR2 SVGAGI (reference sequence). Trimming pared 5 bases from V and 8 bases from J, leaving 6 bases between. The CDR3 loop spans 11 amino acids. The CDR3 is CASSRQGELFF. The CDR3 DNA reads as TGTGCCAGCAGTAGACAGGGGGAGCTGTTTTTT.

The CDR3 reads CASSPSAGGNTEAFF. In nucleotides, the CDR3 is TGTGCCAGCAGTCCCTCGGCAGGGGGGAACACTGAAGCTTTCTTT. The chain has TRBV28 and TRBJ1-1; TRBD1 matches 7 bases. V shed 5 bases, J shed 1 base, and the junction held 7 bases outside the gene matches. CDR1 MDHEN and CDR2 SYDVKM come from the germline V gene. The CDR3 is made up of 15 amino acids.

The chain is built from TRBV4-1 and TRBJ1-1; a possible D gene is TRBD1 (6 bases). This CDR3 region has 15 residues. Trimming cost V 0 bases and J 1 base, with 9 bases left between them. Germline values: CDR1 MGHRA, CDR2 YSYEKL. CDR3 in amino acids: CASSQDRGGNTEAFF. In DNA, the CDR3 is TGCGCCAGCAGCCAAGACAGGGGCGGGAACACTGAAGCTTTCTTT.

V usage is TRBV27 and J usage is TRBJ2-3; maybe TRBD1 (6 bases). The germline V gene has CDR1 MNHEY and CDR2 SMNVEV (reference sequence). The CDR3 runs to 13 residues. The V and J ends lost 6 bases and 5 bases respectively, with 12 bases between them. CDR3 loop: CASREGQRDTQYF. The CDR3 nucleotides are TGTGCCAGCAGAGAAGGACAGCGAGATACGCAGTATTTT.

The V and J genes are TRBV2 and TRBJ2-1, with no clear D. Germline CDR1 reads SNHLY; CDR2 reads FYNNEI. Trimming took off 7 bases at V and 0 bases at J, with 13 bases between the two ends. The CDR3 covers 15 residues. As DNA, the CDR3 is TGTGCCAGCACCCGAGGCCTACCCTCCTACAATGAGCAGTTCTTC. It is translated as CASTRGLPSYNEQFF.

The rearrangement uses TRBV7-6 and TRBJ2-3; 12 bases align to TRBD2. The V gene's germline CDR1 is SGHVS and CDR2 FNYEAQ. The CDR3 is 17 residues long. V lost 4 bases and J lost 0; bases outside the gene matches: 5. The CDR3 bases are TGTGCCAGCAGCTCACGGACTAGCGGGGCTAGCACAGATACGCAGTATTTT. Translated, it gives CASSSRTSGASTDTQYF. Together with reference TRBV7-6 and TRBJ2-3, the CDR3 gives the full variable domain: GAGVSQSPRYKVTKRGQDVALRCDPISGHVSLYWYRQALGQGPEFLTYFNYEAQQDKSGLPNDRFSAERPEGSISTLTIQRTEQRDSAMYRCASSSRTSGASTDTQYFGPGTRLTVL.

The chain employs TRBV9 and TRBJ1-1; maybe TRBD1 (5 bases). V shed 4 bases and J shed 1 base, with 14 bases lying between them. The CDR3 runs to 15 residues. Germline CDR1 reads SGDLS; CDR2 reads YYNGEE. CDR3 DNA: TGTGCCAGCAGCCCCCGACAGAATCAGAACACTGAAGCTTTCTTT. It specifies CASSPRQNQNTEAFF.

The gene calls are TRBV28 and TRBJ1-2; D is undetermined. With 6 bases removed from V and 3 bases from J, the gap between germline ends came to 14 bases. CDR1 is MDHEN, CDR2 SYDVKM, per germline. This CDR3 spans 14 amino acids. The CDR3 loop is CASRTPQVDYGYTF. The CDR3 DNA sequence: TGTGCCAGCAGAACCCCTCAGGTAGACTATGGCTACACCTTC.

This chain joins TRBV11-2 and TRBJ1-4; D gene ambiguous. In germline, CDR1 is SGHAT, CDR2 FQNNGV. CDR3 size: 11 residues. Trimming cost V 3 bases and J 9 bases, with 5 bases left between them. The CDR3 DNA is TGTGCCAGCAGCTTGCGAAAAAAACTGTTTTTT. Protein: CASSLRKKLFF.

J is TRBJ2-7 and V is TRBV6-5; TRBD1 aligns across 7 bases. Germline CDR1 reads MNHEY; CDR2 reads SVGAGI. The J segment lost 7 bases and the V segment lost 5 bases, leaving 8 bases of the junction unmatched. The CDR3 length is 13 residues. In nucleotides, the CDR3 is TGTGCCAGCAGTATCGACAGGGAAAGGGAGCAGTACTTC. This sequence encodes CASSIDREREQYF.

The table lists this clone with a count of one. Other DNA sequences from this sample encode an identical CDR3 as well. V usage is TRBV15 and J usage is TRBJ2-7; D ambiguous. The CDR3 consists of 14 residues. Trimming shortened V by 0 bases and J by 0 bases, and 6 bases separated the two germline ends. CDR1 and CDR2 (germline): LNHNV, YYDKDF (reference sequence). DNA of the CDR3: TGTGCCACCAGCAGAGACCGGAGCTCCTACGAGCAGTACTTC. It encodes CATSRDRSSYEQYF.

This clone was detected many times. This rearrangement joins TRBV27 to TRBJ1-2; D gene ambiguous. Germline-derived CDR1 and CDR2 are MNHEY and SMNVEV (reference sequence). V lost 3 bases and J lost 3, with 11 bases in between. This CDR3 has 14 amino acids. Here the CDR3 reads CASSFLSGYYGYTF. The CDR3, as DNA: TGTGCCAGCAGTTTCCTCTCGGGGTACTATGGCTACACCTTC.

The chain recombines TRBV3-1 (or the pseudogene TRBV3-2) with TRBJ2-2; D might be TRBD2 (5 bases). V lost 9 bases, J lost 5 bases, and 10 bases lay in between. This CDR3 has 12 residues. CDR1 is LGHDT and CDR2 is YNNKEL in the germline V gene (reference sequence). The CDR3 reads CASGLLTGELFF. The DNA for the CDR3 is TGTGCCAGTGGACTCCTGACCGGGGAGCTGTTTTTT.

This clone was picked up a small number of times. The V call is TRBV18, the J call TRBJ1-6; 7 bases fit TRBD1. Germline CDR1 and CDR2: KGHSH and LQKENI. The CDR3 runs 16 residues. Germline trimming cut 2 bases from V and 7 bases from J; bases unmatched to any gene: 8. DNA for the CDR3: TGTGCCAGCTCACCAGTTCGGGACAGAACAAATTCACCCCTCCACTTT. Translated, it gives CASSPVRDRTNSPLHF.

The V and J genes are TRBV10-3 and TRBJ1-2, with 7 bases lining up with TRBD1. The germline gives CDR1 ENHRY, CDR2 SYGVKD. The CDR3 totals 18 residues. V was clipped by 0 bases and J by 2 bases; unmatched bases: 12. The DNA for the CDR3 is TGTGCCATCAGTGAGTCGACAGAATGGGCAGGGGGAAACTATGGCTACACCTTC. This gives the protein CAISESTEWAGGNYGYTF.

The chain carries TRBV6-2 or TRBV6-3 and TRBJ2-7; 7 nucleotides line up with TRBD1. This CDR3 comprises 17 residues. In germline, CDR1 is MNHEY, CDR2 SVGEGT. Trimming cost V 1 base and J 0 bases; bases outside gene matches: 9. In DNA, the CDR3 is TGTGCCAGCAGTTACTTAACAGGGGTTCCCAGCTCCTACGAGCAGTACTTC. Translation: CASSYLTGVPSSYEQYF.

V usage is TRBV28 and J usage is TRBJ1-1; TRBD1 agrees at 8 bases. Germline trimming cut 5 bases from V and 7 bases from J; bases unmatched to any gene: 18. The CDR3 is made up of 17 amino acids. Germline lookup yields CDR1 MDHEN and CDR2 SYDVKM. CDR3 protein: CASSAHRADRGRGEAFF. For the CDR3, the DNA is TGTGCCAGCAGTGCCCACCGGGCAGACAGGGGTCGGGGTGAAGCTTTCTTT.

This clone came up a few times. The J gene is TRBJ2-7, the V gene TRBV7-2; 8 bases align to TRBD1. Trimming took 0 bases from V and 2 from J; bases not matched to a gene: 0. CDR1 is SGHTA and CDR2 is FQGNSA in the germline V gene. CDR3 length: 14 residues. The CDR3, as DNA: TGTGCCAGCAGCTTAGCGACAGGGGCCTACGAGCAGTACTTC. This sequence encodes CASSLATGAYEQYF.

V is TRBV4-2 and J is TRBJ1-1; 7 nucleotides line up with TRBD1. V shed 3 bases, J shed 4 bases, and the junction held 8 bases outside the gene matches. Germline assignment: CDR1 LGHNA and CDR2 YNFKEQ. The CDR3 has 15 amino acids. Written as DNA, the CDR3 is TGTGCCAGCAGCCACCGACAGGGTGGCGGCACTGAAGCTTTCTTT. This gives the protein CASSHRQGGGTEAFF.

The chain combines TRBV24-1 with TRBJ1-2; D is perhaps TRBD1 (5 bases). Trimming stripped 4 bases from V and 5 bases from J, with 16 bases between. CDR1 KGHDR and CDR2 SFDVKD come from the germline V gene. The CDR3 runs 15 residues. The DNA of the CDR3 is TGTGCCACCAGTGACACCGGGCAGGAGGGGTATGGCTACACCTTC. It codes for CATSDTGQEGYGYTF.

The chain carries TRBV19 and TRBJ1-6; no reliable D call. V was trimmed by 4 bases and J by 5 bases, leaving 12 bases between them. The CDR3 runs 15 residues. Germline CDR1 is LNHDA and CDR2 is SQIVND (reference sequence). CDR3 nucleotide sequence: TGTGCCAGTAGTAGAGGGCGGGCAAATAATTCACCCCTCCACTTT. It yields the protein CASSRGRANNSPLHF. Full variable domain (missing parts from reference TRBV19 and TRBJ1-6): DGGITQSPKYLFRKEGQNVTLSCEQNLNHDAMYWYRQDPGQGLRLIYYSQIVNDFQKGDIAEGYSVSREKKESFPLTVTSAQKNPTAFYLCASSRGRANNSPLHFGNGTRLTVT.